This TCR beta chain was sequenced during a study of blood T cell repertoires in COVID-19. Study summary: There were acute and convalescent COVID-19 samples, and they came from the United States, Italy and Spain. T cells, B-cell-depleted T cells, or PBMCs supplied cDNA or gDNA.

The CDR3 totals 16 residues. CDR1 and CDR2 (germline): SGDLS, YYNGEE. Losses at the gene ends were 1 base for V and 0 bases for J; bases not matched to a gene: 2. In the original workflow: Reference gene primer amplification in the assay estimated nucleated cell counts. TCRdb's copy holds only in-frame clones and misses some; the assay was immunoSEQ multiplex PCR. V and J calls and clone size are copied from that table; D and trimming were computed from the DNA. The table has about 67,000 clones, over 80% seen once. V and J are TRBV9 and TRBJ2-1, with 9 nucleotides matching TRBD2. The specimen sequenced was peripheral blood. The sequence was obtained from a man in his fifties with active COVID-19. As DNA, the CDR3 is TGTGCCAGCAGCGTACTTAGCGGGAGCTCCTACAATGAGCAGTTCTTC. It encodes CASSVLSGSSYNEQFF.